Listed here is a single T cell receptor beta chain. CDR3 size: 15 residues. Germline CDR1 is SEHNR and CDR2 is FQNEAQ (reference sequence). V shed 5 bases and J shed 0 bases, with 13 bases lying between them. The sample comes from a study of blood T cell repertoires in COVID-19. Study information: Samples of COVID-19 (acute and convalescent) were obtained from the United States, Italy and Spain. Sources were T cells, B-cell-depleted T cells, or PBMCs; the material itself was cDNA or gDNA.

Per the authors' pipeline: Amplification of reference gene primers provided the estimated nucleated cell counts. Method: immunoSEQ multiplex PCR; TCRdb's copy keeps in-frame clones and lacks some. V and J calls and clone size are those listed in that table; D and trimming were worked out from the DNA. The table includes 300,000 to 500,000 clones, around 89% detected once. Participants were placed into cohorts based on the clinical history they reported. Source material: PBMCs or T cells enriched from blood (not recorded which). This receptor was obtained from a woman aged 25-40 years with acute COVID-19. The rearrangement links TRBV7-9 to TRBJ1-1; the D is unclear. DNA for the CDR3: TGTGCCAGCAGCCCAAAACGGGATATGAACACTGAAGCTTTCTTT. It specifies CASSPKRDMNTEAFF.